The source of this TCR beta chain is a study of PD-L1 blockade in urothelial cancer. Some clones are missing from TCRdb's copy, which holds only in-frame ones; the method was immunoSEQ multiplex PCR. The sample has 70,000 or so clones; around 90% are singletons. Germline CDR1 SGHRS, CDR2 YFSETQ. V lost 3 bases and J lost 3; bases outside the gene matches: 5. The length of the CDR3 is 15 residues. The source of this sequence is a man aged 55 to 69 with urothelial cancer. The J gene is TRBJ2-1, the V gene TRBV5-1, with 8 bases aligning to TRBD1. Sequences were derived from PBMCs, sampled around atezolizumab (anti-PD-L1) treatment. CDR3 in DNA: TGCGCCAGCAGCTCAGCAGGGACAGGCTACAATGAGCAGTTCTTC. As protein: CASSSAGTGYNEQFF.